These 13 T cell receptor beta chains were sequenced from one sample in a study of OX40 agonist ivuxolimab in advanced cancers. The protocol was immunoSEQ multiplex PCR, while the TCRdb copy is restricted to in-frame clones and leaves out a portion. Of over 50,000 clones in the sample, less than 85% are singletons; the top ten hold approximately 0.57%. The sequencing used CD4+ or CD8+ T cells sorted from blood, collected in a trial of the OX40 agonist ivuxolimab. The receptor source for this set is an adult with an advanced solid tumor such as melanoma, head and neck, liver or kidney cancer.

The rearrangement uses TRBV11-1 and TRBJ2-3, with D perhaps TRBD2 (5 bases). Germline V gives CDR1 SGHAT, CDR2 FQDESV (reference sequence). V lost 5 bases and J lost 8, with 23 bases in between. The CDR3 is 16 residues long. The CDR3 bases are TGTGCCAGCAGCCTGACGTCCGGGATCACCGGTGGTACGCAGTATTTT. This gives the protein CASSLTSGITGGTQYF.

This chain links TRBV19 with TRBJ2-1; 9 bases map to TRBD2. Trimming took 2 bases from V and 6 from J; bases not matched to a gene: 11. CDR1 is LNHDA and CDR2 is SQIVND in the germline V gene (reference sequence). CDR3 length: 17 amino acids. The CDR3 bases are TGTGCCAGTAGTATAAGGGCGCGGGAGGGCCGGGGCAATGAGCAGTTCTTC. It specifies CASSIRAREGRGNEQFF.

The CDR3 bases are TGTGCCAGCAGCTTAGGGGTTAATGAGCAGTTCTTC. Translating it yields CASSLGVNEQFF. V is TRBV7-6 and J is TRBJ2-1; D gene uncertain. Germline assignment: CDR1 SGHVS and CDR2 FNYEAQ. The CDR3 totals 12 residues. Trimming pared 1 base from V and 7 bases from J, leaving 5 bases between.

The chain is built from TRBV14 and TRBJ2-6, with D hard to call. Germline values: CDR1 SGHDN, CDR2 FVKESK. This CDR3 is built from 14 residues. Trimming cost V 7 bases and J 0 bases, with 7 bases left between them. The CDR3: CASTANSGANVLTF. The DNA of the CDR3 is TGTGCCAGCACTGCAAACTCTGGGGCCAACGTCCTGACTTTC.

The genes are TRBV18 and TRBJ1-1; perhaps TRBD1 as D (5 bases). The germline CDR1 and CDR2 sequences are KGHSH and LQKENI. Trimming cost V 3 bases and J 5 bases, with 13 bases left between them. CDR3 length: 14 residues. The CDR3 DNA reads as TGTGCCAGCTCACCGGGGAGGGAGGGGACTGAAGCTTTCTTT. Translation: CASSPGREGTEAFF.

This chain links TRBV4-2 with TRBJ2-1; perhaps TRBD2 as D (6 bases). This CDR3 region has 16 residues. Germline-derived CDR1 and CDR2 are LGHNA and YNFKEQ. Trimming shortened V by 4 bases and J by 5 bases, and 18 bases separated the two germline ends. The CDR3 reads CASSPPGLHTNNEQFF. The CDR3 nucleotides are TGTGCCAGCAGCCCCCCGGGACTTCACACCAACAATGAGCAGTTCTTC.

The gene calls are TRBV6-1 and TRBJ1-1, with 9 bases identical to TRBD1. This CDR3 has 13 amino acids. Germline V CDR1 and CDR2: MNHNS, SASEGT. The V gene end was trimmed by 6 bases and the J gene end by 5 bases; junction bases not matched to a gene: 4. The DNA of the CDR3 is TGTGCCAGCAGGGGACAGGGAGGGACTGAAGCTTTCTTT. Amino acids: CASRGQGGTEAFF.

V and J are TRBV6-6 and TRBJ1-5; D gene ambiguous. V lost 3 bases to trimming and J lost 3 bases, with 9 bases between them. Germline V gene sequence: CDR1 MNHNY, CDR2 SVGAGI (reference sequence). CDR3 size: 14 residues. Here the CDR3 DNA reads TGTGCCAGCAGTTATCTCAGCTCCAATCAGCCCCAGCATTTT. Encoded protein: CASSYLSSNQPQHF.

Here the CDR3 DNA reads TGTGCCAGCAGGCTAGACAGTGAGTCCTATGGCTACACCTTC. This encodes CASRLDSESYGYTF. The chain has TRBV6-5 and TRBJ1-2; D possibly corresponds to TRBD1 (5 bases). The V end lost 6 bases, the J end lost 4 bases, and 15 bases lay between the germline ends. The CDR3 spans 14 residues. Per germline, CDR1 MNHEY and CDR2 SVGAGI.

V gene TRBV19 combines with J gene TRBJ1-5; D remains unclear. Germline V lookup: CDR1 LNHDA, CDR2 SQIVND (reference sequence). Trimming shortened V by 5 bases and J by 2 bases, and 16 bases separated the two germline ends. This CDR3 has 16 residues. The CDR3 loop reads CASSAPANWGNQPQHF. In nucleotides, the CDR3 is TGTGCCAGTAGTGCACCGGCAAACTGGGGCAATCAGCCCCAGCATTTT.

The chain is built from TRBV2 and TRBJ2-3; D possibly corresponds to TRBD2 (5 bases). The CDR3 is 13 amino acids. Per the germline V gene, CDR1 is SNHLY and CDR2 is FYNNEI. The V gene lost 7 bases and the J gene lost 5 bases, with 13 bases spanning the gap. CDR3 bases: TGTGCCAGCAACCTGGTTGGACTAGATACGCAGTATTTT. It is translated as CASNLVGLDTQYF.

The genes are TRBV27 and TRBJ2-1; no definite D call. From germline, CDR1 is MNHEY and CDR2 SMNVEV (reference sequence). Trimming took 2 bases from V and 8 from J, leaving 10 bases between them. The CDR3 totals 13 residues. CDR3: CASSLRRIHEQFF. In DNA, the CDR3 is TGTGCCAGCAGTTTAAGGCGAATACATGAGCAGTTCTTC.

This chain uses TRBV7-9 with TRBJ2-7; maybe TRBD2 (5 bases). CDR1 SEHNR and CDR2 FQNEAQ come from the germline V gene (reference sequence). CDR3 size: 14 residues. V was clipped by 5 bases and J by 3 bases, with 14 bases between them. The CDR3, as DNA: TGTGCCAGCAGCCCGTTTTCGGGAAGCTACGAGCAGTACTTC. Protein product: CASSPFSGSYEQYF. The whole variable domain, remainder taken from reference TRBV7-9 and TRBJ2-7, is DTGVSQNPRHKITKRGQNVTFRCDPISEHNRLYWYRQTLGQGPEFLTYFQNEAQLEKSRLLSDRFSAERPKGSFSTLEIQRTEQGDSAMYLCASSPFSGSYEQYFGPGTRLTVT.